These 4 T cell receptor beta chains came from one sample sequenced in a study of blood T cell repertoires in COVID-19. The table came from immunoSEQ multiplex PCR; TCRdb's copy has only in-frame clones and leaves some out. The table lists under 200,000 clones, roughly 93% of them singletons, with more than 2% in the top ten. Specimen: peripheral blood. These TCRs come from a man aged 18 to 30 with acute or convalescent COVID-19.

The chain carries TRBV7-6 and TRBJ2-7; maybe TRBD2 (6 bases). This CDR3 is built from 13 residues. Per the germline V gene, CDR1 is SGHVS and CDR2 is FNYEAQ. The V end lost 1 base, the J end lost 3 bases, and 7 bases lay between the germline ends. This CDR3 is CASSLGGLYEQYF. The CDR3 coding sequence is TGTGCCAGCAGCTTAGGGGGACTCTACGAGCAGTACTTC.

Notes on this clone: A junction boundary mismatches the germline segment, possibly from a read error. The CDR3 sequence: CASSQPPGLAVF. CDR3 coding DNA: TGTGCCAGCAGCCAACCCCCGGGACTAGCCGTCTTC. J is TRBJ2-7 and V is TRBV3-1 (or the pseudogene TRBV3-2); 9 nucleotides agree with TRBD2. This CDR3 contains 12 residues. CDR1 and CDR2 (germline): LGHDT, YNNKEL (reference sequence).

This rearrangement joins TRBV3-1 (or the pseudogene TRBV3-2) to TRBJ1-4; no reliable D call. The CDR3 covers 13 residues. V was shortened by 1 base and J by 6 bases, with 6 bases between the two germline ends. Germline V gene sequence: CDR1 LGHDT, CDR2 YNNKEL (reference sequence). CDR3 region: CASSQGIYEKLFF. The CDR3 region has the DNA TGTGCCAGCAGCCAAGGTATCTATGAAAAACTGTTTTTT.

CDR3 sequence (DNA): TGTGCCAGTAGTCTTCAGGACAGCTTCCTCTATGGCTACACCTTC. Protein product: CASSLQDSFLYGYTF. The V gene is TRBV19, the J gene TRBJ1-2, with a possible D match to TRBD1 (6 bases). V was clipped by 5 bases and J by 4 bases, with 17 bases between them. This CDR3 is built from 15 residues. Germline V gene data show CDR1 as LNHDA and CDR2 as SQIVND (reference sequence).